The entry that follows covers one T cell receptor (beta chain) sequence. This sample was included in a study of OX40 agonist ivuxolimab in advanced cancers. TCRdb keeps only in-frame clones here, not all; method: immunoSEQ multiplex PCR. The data show about 110,000 clones, around nine tenths seen once. This CDR3 has 14 amino acids. In germline, CDR1 is MNHEY, CDR2 SVGAGI. J lost 4 bases, V lost 6 bases, and 6 bases had no gene match. The receptor comes from an adult with an advanced solid tumor such as melanoma, head and neck, liver or kidney cancer. The source was CD4+ or CD8+ T cells sorted from blood, collected in a trial of the OX40 agonist ivuxolimab. The V call is TRBV6-5, the J call TRBJ2-7, with TRBD2 identical over 10 bases. CDR3 protein: CASRRLAGAYEQYF. In nucleotides, the CDR3 is TGTGCCAGCAGGAGGCTAGCGGGAGCGTACGAGCAGTACTTC.